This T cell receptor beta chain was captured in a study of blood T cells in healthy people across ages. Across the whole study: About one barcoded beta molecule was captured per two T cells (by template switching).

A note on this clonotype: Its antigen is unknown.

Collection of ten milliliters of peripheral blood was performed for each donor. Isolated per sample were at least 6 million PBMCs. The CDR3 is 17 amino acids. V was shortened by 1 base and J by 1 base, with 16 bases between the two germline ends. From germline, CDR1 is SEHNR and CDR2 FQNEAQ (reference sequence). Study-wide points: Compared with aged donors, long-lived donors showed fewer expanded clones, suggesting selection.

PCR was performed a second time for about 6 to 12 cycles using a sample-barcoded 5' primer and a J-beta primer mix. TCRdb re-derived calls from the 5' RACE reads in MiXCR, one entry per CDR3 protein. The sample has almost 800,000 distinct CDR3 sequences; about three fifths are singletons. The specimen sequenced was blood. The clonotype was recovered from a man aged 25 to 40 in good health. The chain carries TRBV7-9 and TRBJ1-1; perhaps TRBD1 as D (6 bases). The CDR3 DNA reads TGTGCCAGCAGCTTAGGTATGGGGGCCGAGGGGAACACTGAAGCTTTCTTT. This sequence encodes CASSLGMGAEGNTEAFF.